Following are 9 T cell receptor beta chains from one sample sequenced in a study of early T cells in non-severe SARS-CoV-2 infection. TCRdb processed the 5' RACE reads anew with MiXCR; each CDR3 protein has one entry. Among about 110,000 distinct CDR3 sequences, about 12% were seen once, and the ten largest hold 3% to 3.5%. Material: whole blood. The source is an adult who was a healthcare worker with PCR-confirmed SARS-CoV-2 infection or an uninfected control (not recorded which).

This clonotype has ten or more counts. CDR3 residues: CASSGPPRGGRVYNEQFF. The CDR3 DNA reads as TGTGCCAGCAGCGGGCCGCCGCGGGGCGGGAGGGTCTACAATGAGCAGTTCTTC. The chain combines TRBV7-2 with TRBJ2-1, with 9 nucleotides matching TRBD2. CDR1 and CDR2 (germline): SGHTA, FQGNSA. Trimming took 5 bases from V and 3 from J; bases not matched to a gene: 14. CDR3 length: 18 residues.

This clonotype was detected many times. The chain recombines TRBV24-1 with TRBJ2-7; D is unresolved. This CDR3 is 12 amino acids long. CDR1 and CDR2 (germline): KGHDR, SFDVKD. The ends were cut back, 3 bases at V and 4 bases at J, with 6 bases in the middle. CDR3 sequence: CATSDQDYEQYF. The CDR3 DNA follows: TGTGCCACCAGTGATCAAGATTACGAGCAGTACTTC.

This clonotype was detected a few times. This chain connects TRBV6-5 to TRBJ2-7, with D unresolved. V was shortened by 0 bases and J by 2 bases, with 11 bases between the two germline ends. There are 15 residues in the CDR3. Germline CDR1 reads MNHEY; CDR2 reads SVGAGI. The chain's CDR3 is CASSYSRDNTYEQYF. CDR3 sequence (DNA): TGTGCCAGCAGTTACTCCCGCGACAACACCTACGAGCAGTACTTC.

CDR3: CSARDGQRRRRSGELFF. CDR3 bases: TGCAGTGCTAGGGACGGACAGCGCCGCCGGAGGAGCGGGGAGCTGTTTTTT. The chain has TRBV20-1 and TRBJ2-2, with D possibly matching TRBD1 (6 bases). Germline values: CDR1 DFQATT, CDR2 SNEGSKA (reference sequence). Trimming took off 3 bases at V and 7 bases at J, with 24 bases between the two ends. The CDR3 loop spans 17 amino acids.

The V call is TRBV11-2, the J call TRBJ2-7, with 12 bases that match TRBD2. The CDR3 is made up of 15 amino acids. Germline trimming cut 3 bases from V and 3 bases from J; bases unmatched to any gene: 3. CDR1 and CDR2 from the germline V gene are SGHAT and FQNNGV. The CDR3 sequence: CASSFPTSGSYEQYF. CDR3 DNA sequence: TGTGCCAGCAGCTTTCCGACTAGCGGGAGCTACGAGCAGTACTTC.

Only a few counts were recorded for this clonotype. V and J are TRBV18 and TRBJ1-5; D unresolved. With 3 bases removed from V and 0 bases from J, the gap between germline ends came to 12 bases. CDR3 length: 16 amino acids. Germline loops: CDR1 KGHSH, CDR2 LQKENI. This CDR3 reads CASSPALSGSNQPQHF. The CDR3 coding sequence is TGTGCCAGCTCACCGGCCCTTAGCGGTAGCAATCAGCCCCAGCATTTT.

This clonotype has a count of ten or more. The J gene is TRBJ2-5, the V gene TRBV6-5; 11 bases are a match to TRBD2. V gave up 4 bases and J gave up 8 bases; unmatched junction bases: 6. The CDR3 contains 14 residues. Per germline, CDR1 MNHEY and CDR2 SVGAGI. CDR3 sequence reads: CASSSTSGGSTQYF. The DNA of the CDR3 is TGTGCCAGCAGTTCAACTAGCGGGGGTTCAACCCAGTACTTC.

A note on this clonotype: An end of the junction differs from the germline gene, which may be a read error. The J gene is TRBJ2-2, the V gene TRBV29-1, with 9 nucleotides matching TRBD1. The CDR3 runs to 15 residues. Per the germline V gene, CDR1 is SQVTM and CDR2 is ANQGSEA. This CDR3 is CSVERTGDVTGELFF. CDR3 in DNA: TGCAGCGTTGAACGGACAGGGGATGTAACCGGGGAGCTTTTTTTT.

J is TRBJ1-6 and V is TRBV7-3, with 7 positions matching TRBD1. This CDR3 is built from 17 residues. With 2 bases clipped from V and 5 bases from J, the junction kept 9 bases outside the gene matches. Germline V gene sequence: CDR1 SGHTA, CDR2 FQGTGA. CDR3: CASSLGATGINNSPLHF. The DNA for the CDR3 is TGTGCCAGCAGCTTAGGGGCGACAGGGATCAATAATTCACCCCTCCACTTT.